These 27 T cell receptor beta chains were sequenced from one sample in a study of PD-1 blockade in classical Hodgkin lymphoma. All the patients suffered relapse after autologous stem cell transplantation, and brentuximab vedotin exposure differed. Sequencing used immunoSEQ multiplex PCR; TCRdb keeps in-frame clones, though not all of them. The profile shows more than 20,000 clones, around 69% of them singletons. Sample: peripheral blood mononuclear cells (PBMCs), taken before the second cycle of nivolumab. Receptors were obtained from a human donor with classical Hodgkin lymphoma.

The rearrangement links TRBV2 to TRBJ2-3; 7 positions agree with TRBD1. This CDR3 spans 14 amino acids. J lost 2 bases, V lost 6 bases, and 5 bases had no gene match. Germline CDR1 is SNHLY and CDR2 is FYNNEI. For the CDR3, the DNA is TGTGCCAGCAGGGGGGACAGACTCACAGATACGCAGTATTTT. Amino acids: CASRGDRLTDTQYF.

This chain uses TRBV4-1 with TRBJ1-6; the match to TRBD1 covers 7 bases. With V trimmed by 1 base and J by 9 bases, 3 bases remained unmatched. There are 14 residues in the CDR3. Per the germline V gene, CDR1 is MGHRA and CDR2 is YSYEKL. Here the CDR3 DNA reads TGCGCCAGCAGCCAAGCAGGGGGAGGTTCACCCCTCCACTTT. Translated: CASSQAGGGSPLHF.

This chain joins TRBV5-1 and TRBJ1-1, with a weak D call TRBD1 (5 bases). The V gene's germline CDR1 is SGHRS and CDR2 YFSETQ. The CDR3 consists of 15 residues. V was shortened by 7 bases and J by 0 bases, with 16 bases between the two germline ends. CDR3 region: CASRVGGTLNTEAFF. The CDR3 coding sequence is TGCGCCAGCCGGGTTGGGGGAACCTTGAACACTGAAGCTTTCTTT. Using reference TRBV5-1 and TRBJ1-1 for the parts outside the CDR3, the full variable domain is KAGVTQTPRYLIKTRGQQVTLSCSPISGHRSVSWYQQTPGQGLQFLFEYFSETQRNKGNFPGRFSGRQFSNSRSEMNVSTLELGDSALYLCASRVGGTLNTEAFFGQGTRLTVV.

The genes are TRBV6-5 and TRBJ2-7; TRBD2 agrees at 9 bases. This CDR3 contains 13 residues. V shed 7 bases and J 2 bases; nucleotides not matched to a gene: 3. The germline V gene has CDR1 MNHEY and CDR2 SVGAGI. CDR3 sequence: CASTAGGAYEQYF. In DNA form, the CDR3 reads TGTGCCAGCACCGCGGGGGGGGCCTACGAGCAGTACTTC.

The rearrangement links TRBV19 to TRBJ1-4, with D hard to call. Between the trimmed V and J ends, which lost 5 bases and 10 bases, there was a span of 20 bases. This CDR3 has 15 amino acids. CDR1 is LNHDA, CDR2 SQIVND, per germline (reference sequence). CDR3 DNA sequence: TGTGCCAGTAGTGACACCGGGATACCCACCGGAAAACTGTTTTTT. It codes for CASSDTGIPTGKLFF.

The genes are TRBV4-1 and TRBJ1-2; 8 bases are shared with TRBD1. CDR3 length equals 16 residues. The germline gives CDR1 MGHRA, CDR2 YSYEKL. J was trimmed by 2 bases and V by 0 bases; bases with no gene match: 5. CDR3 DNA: TGCGCCAGCAGCCAAGACCTCGGACAGGGAAACTATGGCTACACCTTC. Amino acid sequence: CASSQDLGQGNYGYTF.

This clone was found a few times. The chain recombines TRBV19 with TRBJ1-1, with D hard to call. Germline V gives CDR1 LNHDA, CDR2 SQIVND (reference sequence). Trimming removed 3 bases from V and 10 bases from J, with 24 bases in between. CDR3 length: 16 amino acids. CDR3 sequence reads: CASSIPGNKQNWVAFF. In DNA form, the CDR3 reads TGTGCCAGTAGTATCCCCGGGAACAAACAAAATTGGGTAGCTTTCTTT.

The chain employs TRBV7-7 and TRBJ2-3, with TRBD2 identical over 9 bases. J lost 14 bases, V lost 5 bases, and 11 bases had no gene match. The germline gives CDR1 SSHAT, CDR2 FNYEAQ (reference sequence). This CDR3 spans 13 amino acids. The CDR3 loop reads CASSPAAGGPGYF. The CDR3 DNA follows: TGTGCCAGCAGCCCAGCGGCGGGGGGGCCCGGGTATTTT.

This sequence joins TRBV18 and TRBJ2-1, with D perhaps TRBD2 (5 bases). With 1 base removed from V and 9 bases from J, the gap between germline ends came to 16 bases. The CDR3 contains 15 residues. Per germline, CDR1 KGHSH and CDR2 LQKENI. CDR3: CASSPLGGDRAEQFF. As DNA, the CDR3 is TGTGCCAGCTCACCACTTGGAGGCGACCGGGCTGAGCAGTTCTTC.

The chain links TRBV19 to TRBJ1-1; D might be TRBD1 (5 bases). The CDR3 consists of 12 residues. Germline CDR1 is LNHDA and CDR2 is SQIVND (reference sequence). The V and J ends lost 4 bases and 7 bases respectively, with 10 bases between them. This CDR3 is CASSTGVNEAFF. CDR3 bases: TGTGCCAGTAGTACGGGGGTAAATGAAGCTTTCTTT.

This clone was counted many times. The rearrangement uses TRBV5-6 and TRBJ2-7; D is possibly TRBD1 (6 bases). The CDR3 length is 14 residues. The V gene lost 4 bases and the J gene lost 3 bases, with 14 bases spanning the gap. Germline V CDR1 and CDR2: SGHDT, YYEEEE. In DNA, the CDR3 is TGTGCCAGCAGCCGGGTGGGGGCCGGCTACGAGCAGTACTTC. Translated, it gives CASSRVGAGYEQYF. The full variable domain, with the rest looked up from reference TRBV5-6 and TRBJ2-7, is DAGVTQSPTHLIKTRGQQVTLRCSPKSGHDTVSWYQQALGQGPQFIFQYYEEEERQRGNFPDRFSGHQFPNYSSELNVNALLLGDSALYLCASSRVGAGYEQYFGPGTRLTVT.

Here the CDR3 DNA reads TGTGCCACCCGGACACCCAGCTCTGGGGCCAACGTCCTGACTTTC. Its protein product is CATRTPSSGANVLTF. This rearrangement joins TRBV27 to TRBJ2-6; D possibly corresponds to TRBD1 (5 bases). There are 15 residues in the CDR3. V was cut by 10 bases and J by 0 bases, with 13 bases left in between. Per germline, CDR1 MNHEY and CDR2 SMNVEV (reference sequence).

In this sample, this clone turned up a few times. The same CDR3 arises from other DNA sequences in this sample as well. CDR3 residues: CASSRDRGPGNTIYF. The CDR3 DNA sequence: TGCGCCAGCAGTCGAGACCGTGGGCCTGGAAACACCATATATTTT. The gene calls are TRBV4-3 and TRBJ1-3; D unresolved. CDR1 is LGHNA, CDR2 YSLEER, per germline. The germline V and J ends were trimmed by 6 bases and 2 bases, with 14 bases remaining between them. The CDR3 extends over 15 amino acids.

The CDR3 sequence is CASSDRTGAFYEKLFF. The CDR3 bases are TGCGCCAGCAGCGACCGGACAGGGGCGTTTTATGAAAAACTGTTTTTT. The chain uses TRBV4-1 and TRBJ1-4; TRBD1 matches 9 bases. The CDR3 totals 16 residues. CDR1 MGHRA and CDR2 YSYEKL come from the germline V gene. V was pared by 5 bases and J by 6 bases, with 10 bases of the junction left unmatched.

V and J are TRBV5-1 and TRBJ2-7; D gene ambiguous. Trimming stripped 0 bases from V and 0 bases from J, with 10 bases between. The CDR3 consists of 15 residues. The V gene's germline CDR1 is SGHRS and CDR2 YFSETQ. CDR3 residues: CASSLGTVSSYEQYF. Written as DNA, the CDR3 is TGCGCCAGCAGCTTGGGTACAGTAAGCTCCTACGAGCAGTACTTC. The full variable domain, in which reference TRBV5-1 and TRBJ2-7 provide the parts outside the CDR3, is KAGVTQTPRYLIKTRGQQVTLSCSPISGHRSVSWYQQTPGQGLQFLFEYFSETQRNKGNFPGRFSGRQFSNSRSEMNVSTLELGDSALYLCASSLGTVSSYEQYFGPGTRLTVT.

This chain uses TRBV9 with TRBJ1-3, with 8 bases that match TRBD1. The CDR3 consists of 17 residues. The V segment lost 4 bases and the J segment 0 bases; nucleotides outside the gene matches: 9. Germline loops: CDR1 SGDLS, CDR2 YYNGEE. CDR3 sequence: CASSMQGALNSGNTIYF. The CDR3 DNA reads TGTGCCAGCAGCATGCAGGGGGCGTTAAACTCTGGAAACACCATATATTTT.

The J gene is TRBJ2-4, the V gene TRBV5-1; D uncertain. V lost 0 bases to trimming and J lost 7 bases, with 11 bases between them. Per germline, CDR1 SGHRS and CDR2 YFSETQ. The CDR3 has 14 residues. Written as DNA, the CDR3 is TGCGCCAGCAGCTTGGGGGGATTAACCAACATTCAGTACTTC. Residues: CASSLGGLTNIQYF.

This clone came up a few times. The CDR3, as DNA: TGTGCCAGCAGCTTAGATGCGACAGGGGGGCTTGGCTACACCTTC. Its translation: CASSLDATGGLGYTF. The chain recombines TRBV7-2 with TRBJ1-2; 9 nucleotides align to TRBD1. Germline lookup yields CDR1 SGHTA and CDR2 FQGNSA. Trimming removed 1 base from V and 7 bases from J; junction bases left unmatched: 7. The CDR3 runs 15 residues.

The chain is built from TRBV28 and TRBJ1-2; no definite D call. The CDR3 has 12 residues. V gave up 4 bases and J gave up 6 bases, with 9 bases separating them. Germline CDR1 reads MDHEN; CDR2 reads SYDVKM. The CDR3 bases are TGTGCCAGCAGTTCAGGACTGAATGGCTACACCTTC. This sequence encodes CASSSGLNGYTF.

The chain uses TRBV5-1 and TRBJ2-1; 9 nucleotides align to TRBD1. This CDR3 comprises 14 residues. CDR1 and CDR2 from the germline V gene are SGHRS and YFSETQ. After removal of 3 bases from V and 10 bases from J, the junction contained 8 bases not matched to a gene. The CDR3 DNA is TGCGCCAGCAGCTCCGGACAGGGGCTGAAGGAGCAGTTCTTC. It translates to CASSSGQGLKEQFF.

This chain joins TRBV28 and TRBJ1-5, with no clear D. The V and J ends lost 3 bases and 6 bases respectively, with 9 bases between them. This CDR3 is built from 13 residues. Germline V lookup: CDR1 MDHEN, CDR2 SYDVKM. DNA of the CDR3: TGTGCCAGCAGTTTGGGGTTCGGTCAGCCCCAGCATTTT. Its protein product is CASSLGFGQPQHF.

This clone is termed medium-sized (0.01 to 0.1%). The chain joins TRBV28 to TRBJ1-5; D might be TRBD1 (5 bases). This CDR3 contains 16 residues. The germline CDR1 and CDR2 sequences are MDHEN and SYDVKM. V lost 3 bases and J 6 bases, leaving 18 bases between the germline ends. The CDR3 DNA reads TGTGCCAGCAGTTTCAGGGCAACAGGATGGGTTCAGCCCCAGCATTTT. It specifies CASSFRATGWVQPQHF.

CDR3 DNA sequence: TGCGCCAGCAGCCAAGATTGGGCAGGGTCGACAGATACGCAGTATTTT. Amino acids: CASSQDWAGSTDTQYF. This chain uses TRBV4-3 with TRBJ2-3, with D perhaps TRBD1 (5 bases). V lost 0 bases and J 3 bases, leaving 13 bases between the germline ends. Germline CDR1 is LGHNA and CDR2 is YSLEER. This CDR3 contains 16 residues.

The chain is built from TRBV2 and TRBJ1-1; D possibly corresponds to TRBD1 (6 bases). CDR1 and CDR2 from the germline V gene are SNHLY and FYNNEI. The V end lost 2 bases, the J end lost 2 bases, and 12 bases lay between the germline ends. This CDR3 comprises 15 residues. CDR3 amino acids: CASSESDRHNTEAFF. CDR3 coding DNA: TGTGCCAGCAGTGAATCTGACAGGCATAACACTGAAGCTTTCTTT. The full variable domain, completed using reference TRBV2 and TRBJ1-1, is EPEVTQTPSHQVTQMGQEVILRCVPISNHLYFYWYRQILGQKVEFLVSFYNNEISEKSEIFDDQFSVERPDGSNFTLKIRSTKLEDSAMYFCASSESDRHNTEAFFGQGTRLTVV.

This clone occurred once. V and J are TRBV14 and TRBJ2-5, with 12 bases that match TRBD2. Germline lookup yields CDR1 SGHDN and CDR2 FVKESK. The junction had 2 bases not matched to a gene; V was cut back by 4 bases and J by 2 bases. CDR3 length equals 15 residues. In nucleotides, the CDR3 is TGTGCCAGCAGCCGAGGGACTAGCGGGCAAGAGACCCAGTACTTC. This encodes CASSRGTSGQETQYF. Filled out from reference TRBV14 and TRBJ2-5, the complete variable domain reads EAGVTQFPSHSVIEKGQTVTLRCDPISGHDNLYWYRRVMGKEIKFLLHFVKESKQDESGMPNNRFLAERTGGTYSTLKVQPAELEDSGVYFCASSRGTSGQETQYFGPGTRLLVL.

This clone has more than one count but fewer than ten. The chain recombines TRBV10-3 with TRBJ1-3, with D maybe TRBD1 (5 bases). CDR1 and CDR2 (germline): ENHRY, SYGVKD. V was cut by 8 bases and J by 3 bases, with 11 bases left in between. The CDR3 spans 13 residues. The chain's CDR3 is CAIQLQVGNTIYF. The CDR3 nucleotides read TGTGCCATCCAGCTACAGGTTGGAAACACCATATATTTT.

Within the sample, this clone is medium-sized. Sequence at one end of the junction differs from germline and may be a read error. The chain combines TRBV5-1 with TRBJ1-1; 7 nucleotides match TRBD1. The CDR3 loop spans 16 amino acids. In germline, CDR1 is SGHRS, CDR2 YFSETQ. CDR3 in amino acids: CASSLGRQGQNTEAFF. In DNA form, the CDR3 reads TGCGCCAGCAGTTTGGGGAGACAGGGACAGAACACTGAAGCTTTCTTT.